These 17 T cell receptor beta chains share one sample of origin, sequenced in a study of shared clonotypes between healthy human individuals. Clones were sequenced by immunoSEQ multiplex PCR, and TCRdb holds only the in-frame ones, with some missing. The sample records 1 million to 1.3 million clones, about four fifths being singletons. The sequenced sample was memory CD4+ T cells from PBMCs. Subset meaning: CD45RA-negative fraction. These receptors all stem from a man aged 18 to 30 in good health. Some clones in this sample may be carry-over from other donors' samples.

This rearrangement joins TRBV14 to TRBJ1-1, with a possible D match to TRBD1 (5 bases). The germline V and J ends were trimmed by 1 base and 0 bases, with 15 bases remaining between them. CDR1 SGHDN and CDR2 FVKESK come from the germline V gene. This CDR3 has 17 residues. The CDR3 loop reads CASSQVGTYPLNTEAFF. The CDR3 nucleotides read TGTGCCAGCAGCCAAGTAGGGACCTACCCCCTGAACACTGAAGCTTTCTTT.

The J gene is TRBJ2-7, the V gene TRBV28; D is uncertain. Trimming removed 2 bases at V and 3 bases at J, with 8 bases between. Germline CDR1 is MDHEN and CDR2 is SYDVKM. This CDR3 has 13 amino acids. CDR3 nucleotide sequence: TGTGCCAGCAGTTTACCCGACCTCTACGAGCAGTACTTC. Its translation: CASSLPDLYEQYF.

This clone was detected only a few times. The rearrangement links TRBV4-2 to TRBJ2-5, with 8 bases fitting TRBD2. The V gene end was trimmed by 0 bases and the J gene end by 9 bases; junction bases not matched to a gene: 18. There are 18 residues in the CDR3. Germline CDR1 reads LGHNA; CDR2 reads YNFKEQ. The CDR3 sequence: CASSQDPLAGGRFGAQYF. The CDR3 DNA sequence: TGTGCCAGCAGCCAAGATCCCCTAGCGGGTGGGCGGTTTGGGGCCCAGTACTTC.

This chain joins TRBV2 and TRBJ1-4, with TRBD1 identical over 7 bases. The CDR3 loop spans 14 amino acids. The V and J ends lost 4 bases and 8 bases, in that order; junction bases with no gene match: 7. The germline V gene has CDR1 SNHLY and CDR2 FYNNEI. Written as DNA, the CDR3 is TGTGCCAGCAGTGTCGAGGGGGCTCGGGAAAAACTGTTTTTT. This codes for CASSVEGAREKLFF.

This clone was recorded many times. The chain has TRBV5-1 and TRBJ1-3; 7 bases match TRBD1. The germline V gene encodes CDR1 SGHRS and CDR2 YFSETQ. CDR3 length equals 16 residues. V gave up 0 bases and J gave up 3 bases; unmatched junction bases: 6. The CDR3 DNA follows: TGCGCCAGCAGCTTGGCACCGACAGGGATTGGAAACACCATATATTTT. This translates into CASSLAPTGIGNTIYF.

V usage is TRBV6-1 and J usage is TRBJ1-1; tentatively, D is TRBD1 (6 bases). Germline loops: CDR1 MNHNS, CDR2 SASEGT. This CDR3 region has 14 residues. The V end was cut by 3 bases, the J end by 5 bases, with 13 bases between. The CDR3 loop is CASSERGANTEAFF. The CDR3 DNA sequence: TGTGCCAGCAGTGAGAGGGGGGCTAATACTGAAGCTTTCTTT.

The J gene is TRBJ2-7, the V gene TRBV11-2; 10 nucleotides align to TRBD2. After removal of 7 bases from V and 2 bases from J, the junction contained 5 bases not matched to a gene. CDR3 length: 14 residues. CDR1 SGHAT and CDR2 FQNNGV come from the germline V gene. The CDR3, as DNA: TGTGCCAGCACCTGGACTAGCGGAACCTACGAGCAGTACTTC. This gives the protein CASTWTSGTYEQYF.

The J gene is TRBJ1-2, the V gene TRBV4-1; D is unresolved. V was cut by 0 bases and J by 8 bases, with 13 bases left in between. The CDR3 consists of 14 residues. Germline V CDR1 and CDR2: MGHRA, YSYEKL. The DNA for the CDR3 is TGCGCCAGCAGCCAAGATTACGGTCCTGGAGGCTACACCTTC. Its protein is CASSQDYGPGGYTF.

This chain uses TRBV7-2 with TRBJ1-2; D unclear. CDR3 size: 15 residues. Germline CDR1 SGHTA, CDR2 FQGNSA. V shed 0 bases and J shed 4 bases, with 12 bases lying between them. The CDR3 DNA reads as TGTGCCAGCAGCTTAGCCCCGGGGTACGGCTATGGCTACACCTTC. It codes for CASSLAPGYGYGYTF.

CDR3: CASSESGSYGYTF. The CDR3 region has the DNA TGTGCCAGCAGTGAGTCAGGGTCTTATGGCTACACCTTC. This sequence joins TRBV2 and TRBJ1-2; perhaps TRBD1 as D (5 bases). The CDR3 loop spans 13 amino acids. The V gene's germline CDR1 is SNHLY and CDR2 FYNNEI. V lost 3 bases to trimming and J lost 5 bases, with 10 bases between them.

With regard to this clone: Other DNA sequences in the same sample also yield this CDR3. The J gene is TRBJ2-7, the V gene TRBV28; D gene ambiguous. There are 13 residues in the CDR3. CDR1 is MDHEN, CDR2 SYDVKM, per germline. The V end lost 2 bases, the J end lost 4 bases, and 9 bases lay between the germline ends. In DNA, the CDR3 is TGTGCCAGCAGTTTAGCTGGTGGGTACGAGCAGTACTTC. This codes for CASSLAGGYEQYF.

The rearrangement links TRBV4-1 to TRBJ2-7; 13 bases fit TRBD2. The CDR3 consists of 14 residues. Germline loops: CDR1 MGHRA, CDR2 YSYEKL. V lost 3 bases, J lost 6 bases, and 2 bases stayed unmatched. This CDR3 is CASSHGLAGAEQYF. The CDR3 DNA reads TGCGCCAGCAGCCATGGACTAGCGGGAGCCGAGCAGTACTTC.

The rearrangement uses TRBV30 and TRBJ2-1, with TRBD2 identical over 14 bases. Germline V gene data show CDR1 as GTSNPN and CDR2 as SVGIG (reference sequence). The junction had 4 bases not matched to a gene; V was cut back by 2 bases and J by 7 bases. This CDR3 spans 15 amino acids. The CDR3 DNA follows: TGTGCCTGGAGTAGGACTAGCGGGAGGCGAAATGAGCAGTTCTTC. Encoded protein: CAWSRTSGRRNEQFF.

In DNA, the CDR3 is TGTGCCAGCTCACGTAGGACAAGTAGCACAGATACGCAGTATTTT. It encodes CASSRRTSSTDTQYF. The chain has TRBV18 and TRBJ2-3, with TRBD1 as a possible D gene (5 bases). Per the germline V gene, CDR1 is KGHSH and CDR2 is LQKENI. This CDR3 region has 15 residues. V was cut by 4 bases and J by 0 bases, with 11 bases left in between.

The V and J genes are TRBV2 and TRBJ2-1; D might be TRBD1 (6 bases). The V end was cut by 6 bases, the J end by 3 bases, with 21 bases between. Germline V CDR1 and CDR2: SNHLY, FYNNEI. The CDR3 has 17 amino acids. CDR3 bases: TGTGCCAGCAGCGCCCCAGAAGGCAGGGGCATCTACAATGAGCAGTTCTTC. It encodes CASSAPEGRGIYNEQFF.

This rearrangement joins TRBV18 to TRBJ2-7; 12 nucleotides line up with TRBD1. Germline CDR1 reads KGHSH; CDR2 reads LQKENI. The CDR3 is 16 residues long. V dropped 1 base and J dropped 5; count of bases not matched to a gene: 6. CDR3 coding DNA: TGTGCCAGCTCACCACGAGCGGGACAGGGGGCGGACGAGCAGTACTTC. As protein: CASSPRAGQGADEQYF. The whole variable domain, filled in from reference TRBV18 and TRBJ2-7, reads NAGVMQNPRHLVRRRGQEARLRCSPMKGHSHVYWYRQLPEEGLKFMVYLQKENIIDESGMPKERFSAEFPKEGPSILRIQQVVRGDSAAYFCASSPRAGQGADEQYFGPGTRLTVT.

This clone was detected only once. The chain joins TRBV5-1 to TRBJ2-7; D possibly corresponds to TRBD2 (6 bases). V shed 0 bases and J shed 6 bases, with 13 bases lying between them. This CDR3 has 14 residues. Germline V gives CDR1 SGHRS, CDR2 YFSETQ. The CDR3 region is CASSLALGEVEQYF. The CDR3 DNA sequence: TGCGCCAGCAGCTTGGCTTTGGGGGAGGTCGAGCAGTACTTC.